This passage covers 27 T cell receptor beta chains from one sample sequenced in a study of cytomegalovirus exposure and HLA in healthy donors. PCR employed 60 Vbeta and 13 Jbeta primers. The assay was immunoSEQ multiplex PCR, and TCRdb's table has in-frame clones only and misses some. The profile shows 25,000 to 35,000 clones, about 65% of them singletons. Sequences were obtained from PBMCs. Receptors were obtained from a man in his fifties in good health and CMV-seropositive.

J is TRBJ2-7 and V is TRBV30, with TRBD1 as a possible D gene (8 bases). Trimming took 5 bases from V and 4 from J, leaving 24 bases between them. There are 16 residues in the CDR3. CDR1 and CDR2 (germline): GTSNPN, SVGIG (reference sequence). CDR3 coding DNA: TGTGCCTGGGGTAAACAGGGGGGGTATTTTTTGTACGAGCAGTACTTC. Encoded protein: CAWGKQGGYFLYEQYF.

The sample holds one count of this clone. The chain has TRBV7-2 and TRBJ2-7, with a weak D call TRBD1 (6 bases). This CDR3 has 13 amino acids. Trimming removed 1 base at V and 6 bases at J, with 10 bases between. The V gene's germline CDR1 is SGHTA and CDR2 FQGNSA. The CDR3 DNA is TGTGCCAGCAGCTTAGTCGAAGGGGGCGAGCAGTACTTC. It encodes CASSLVEGGEQYF. The entire variable domain, with the rest obtained from reference TRBV7-2 and TRBJ2-7, is as follows: GAGVSQSPSNKVTEKGKDVELRCDPISGHTALYWYRQSLGQGLEFLIYFQGNSAPDKSGLPSDRFSAERTGGSVSTLTIQRTQQEDSAVYLCASSLVEGGEQYFGPGTRLTVT.

This clone showed up just a few times. The J gene is TRBJ1-3, the V gene TRBV7-2; D ambiguous. Germline CDR1 and CDR2: SGHTA and FQGNSA. V was clipped by 0 bases and J by 4 bases, with 13 bases between them. The CDR3 contains 16 residues. As DNA, the CDR3 is TGTGCCAGCAGCTTAGCGGCGGGCCCTGGAGGAAACACCATATATTTT. The encoded protein is CASSLAAGPGGNTIYF. The full variable domain, rest sourced from reference TRBV7-2 and TRBJ1-3, is GAGVSQSPSNKVTEKGKDVELRCDPISGHTALYWYRQSLGQGLEFLIYFQGNSAPDKSGLPSDRFSAERTGGSVSTLTIQRTQQEDSAVYLCASSLAAGPGGNTIYFGEGSWLTVV.

The CDR3 DNA follows: TGCGCCAGCAGCCAAGCGTGGGGAGGGATCTCTGGAAACACCATATATTTT. Residues: CASSQAWGGISGNTIYF. V gene TRBV4-1 combines with J gene TRBJ1-3; D gene uncertain. From germline, CDR1 is MGHRA and CDR2 YSYEKL. CDR3 length: 17 residues. With 1 base removed from V and 0 bases from J, the gap between germline ends came to 13 bases.

The chain employs TRBV2 and TRBJ2-3; 11 bases align to TRBD2. J lost 5 bases, V lost 3 bases, and 7 bases had no gene match. Germline V CDR1 and CDR2: SNHLY, FYNNEI. There are 16 residues in the CDR3. The CDR3 DNA follows: TGTGCCAGCAGTGATTTTAGCGGGGGGGCTCGAGATACGCAGTATTTT. Amino acids: CASSDFSGGARDTQYF.

The chain joins TRBV7-9 to TRBJ2-5; D gene uncertain. The germline gives CDR1 SEHNR, CDR2 FQNEAQ (reference sequence). CDR3 length equals 14 residues. Deletions cut 2 bases from V and 0 bases from J, with 7 bases between. CDR3 sequence: CASSLNEYQETQYF. The CDR3 nucleotides are TGTGCCAGCAGCTTAAATGAGTACCAAGAGACCCAGTACTTC. Full variable domain (rest looked up from reference TRBV7-9 and TRBJ2-5): DTGVSQNPRHKITKRGQNVTFRCDPISEHNRLYWYRQTLGQGPEFLTYFQNEAQLEKSRLLSDRFSAERPKGSFSTLEIQRTEQGDSAMYLCASSLNEYQETQYFGPGTRLLVL.

The chain couples TRBV27 to TRBJ1-5, with D possibly being TRBD1 (6 bases). V lost 7 bases to trimming and J lost 4 bases, with 8 bases between them. Germline V lookup: CDR1 MNHEY, CDR2 SMNVEV (reference sequence). This CDR3 comprises 12 residues. The CDR3 DNA sequence: TGTGCCAGCACAACAGGGAATCAGCCCCAGCATTTT. Its translation is CASTTGNQPQHF.

This clone was seen only a few times. V gene TRBV7-8 combines with J gene TRBJ1-2; possibly TRBD1 for D (5 bases). V lost 3 bases, J lost 1 base, and 12 bases lay in between. The CDR3 is 15 amino acids. Germline V gene lookup returns CDR1 SGHVS and CDR2 FQNEAQ. The CDR3 nucleotides read TGTGCCAGCAGCTTTGGTGGGGCGGTTAACTATGGCTACACCTTC. It codes for CASSFGGAVNYGYTF.

The rearrangement links TRBV29-1 to TRBJ1-2; the match to TRBD1 covers 8 bases. The CDR3 has 13 amino acids. Looked up from germline, CDR1 is SQVTM and CDR2 is ANQGSEA. Trimming removed 7 bases from V and 8 bases from J; junction bases left unmatched: 12. CDR3 loop: CSGHGQGAEGYTF. The CDR3 region has the DNA TGCAGCGGACACGGACAGGGAGCTGAAGGCTACACCTTC.

Notes on this clone: This CDR3 is also generated by other DNA sequences in the sample. This rearrangement joins TRBV6-5 to TRBJ1-1; D is undetermined. Trimming took off 0 bases at V and 1 base at J, with 6 bases between the two ends. There are 14 residues in the CDR3. Looked up from germline, CDR1 is MNHEY and CDR2 is SVGAGI. The CDR3 nucleotides read TGTGCCAGCAGTTACTCGGAGGGGAACACTGAAGCTTTCTTT. Translation: CASSYSEGNTEAFF.

The rearrangement uses TRBV6-1 and TRBJ2-3, with 8 bases lining up with TRBD1. Germline CDR1 and CDR2: MNHNS and SASEGT. This CDR3 has 16 amino acids. V lost 2 bases, J lost 4 bases, and 8 bases stayed unmatched. The CDR3 loop reads CASSESPGGSADTQYF. In DNA, the CDR3 is TGTGCCAGCAGTGAATCCCCAGGGGGCTCGGCAGATACGCAGTATTTT.

The chain couples TRBV16 to TRBJ1-5; D is unclear. The germline V and J ends were trimmed by 4 bases and 5 bases, with 12 bases remaining between them. In germline, CDR1 is KGHSY, CDR2 FQNENV. The length of the CDR3 is 14 residues. The CDR3 coding sequence is TGTGCCAGCAGCCGTTCGGCGGCCGATCAGCCCCAGCATTTT. Its protein is CASSRSAADQPQHF.

V gene TRBV30 combines with J gene TRBJ2-5; 8 bases map to TRBD2. The V segment lost 2 bases and the J segment 5 bases; nucleotides outside the gene matches: 7. The germline V gene encodes CDR1 GTSNPN and CDR2 SVGIG (reference sequence). The CDR3 consists of 14 residues. DNA for the CDR3: TGTGCCTGGAGTAACAAGGCGGGAGGTGAGACCCAGTACTTC. As protein: CAWSNKAGGETQYF.

The table lists this clone with a few counts. The gene calls are TRBV5-4 and TRBJ1-1, with TRBD1 matching 7 bases. Germline trimming cut 3 bases from V and 0 bases from J; bases unmatched to any gene: 2. CDR3 length: 14 residues. Per germline, CDR1 SGHNT and CDR2 YYREEE (reference sequence). CDR3 DNA sequence: TGTGCCAGCAGCTGGGGACAGCTGAACACTGAAGCTTTCTTT. Protein: CASSWGQLNTEAFF.

The V and J genes are TRBV5-6 and TRBJ1-5, with D tentatively TRBD1 (5 bases). Germline V CDR1 and CDR2: SGHDT, YYEEEE. The CDR3 sequence is 14 residues long. Trimming left V 4 bases short and J 1 base short, with 9 bases between. CDR3 bases: TGTGCCAGCAGCCGCGCAGGGAGCAATCAGCCCCAGCATTTT. This codes for CASSRAGSNQPQHF.

This chain connects TRBV28 to TRBJ2-3; weak D call: TRBD2 (6 bases). This CDR3 region has 15 residues. Germline assignment: CDR1 MDHEN and CDR2 SYDVKM. Trimming stripped 5 bases from V and 1 base from J, with 13 bases between. CDR3 DNA: TGTGCCAGCAGTCTCAGTGGGGAGGGCACAGATACGCAGTATTTT. It translates to CASSLSGEGTDTQYF.

The chain is built from TRBV6-1 and TRBJ2-7; D is undetermined. The CDR3 loop spans 14 amino acids. V lost 4 bases, J lost 6 bases, and 16 bases lay in between. Germline V gives CDR1 MNHNS, CDR2 SASEGT. The CDR3 DNA reads as TGTGCCAGCAGTGTTTCAGGTACCGCATCCGAGCAGTACTTC. Protein: CASSVSGTASEQYF.

V usage is TRBV4-2 and J usage is TRBJ2-3; D call uncertain. Germline assignment: CDR1 LGHNA and CDR2 YNFKEQ. The CDR3 covers 15 residues. The V gene lost 0 bases and the J gene lost 4 bases, with 11 bases spanning the gap. The CDR3 DNA reads as TGTGCCAGCAGCCAAGATCTTTTAGTACCAGATACGCAGTATTTT. It translates to CASSQDLLVPDTQYF.

The chain uses TRBV30 and TRBJ2-3, with TRBD1 matching over 9 bases. The CDR3 sequence is 17 residues long. The V and J ends lost 5 bases and 7 bases, in that order; junction bases with no gene match: 19. CDR1 is GTSNPN, CDR2 SVGIG, per germline (reference sequence). CDR3 loop: CAWAGTGYPFTGYTQYF. The CDR3 DNA follows: TGTGCCTGGGCCGGGACAGGGTACCCTTTCACCGGATATACGCAGTATTTT. The entire variable domain, with the rest obtained from reference TRBV30 and TRBJ2-3, is as follows: SQTIHQWPATLVQPVGSPLSLECTVEGTSNPNLYWYRQAAGRGLQLLFYSVGIGQISSEVPQNLSASRPQDRQFILSSKKLLLSDSGFYLCAWAGTGYPFTGYTQYFGPGTRLTVL.

The chain links TRBV7-9 to TRBJ2-5, with a possible D match to TRBD2 (5 bases). This CDR3 is 13 amino acids long. CDR1 is SEHNR, CDR2 FQNEAQ, per germline (reference sequence). Trimming removed 5 bases at V and 4 bases at J, with 11 bases between. The CDR3, as DNA: TGTGCCAGCAGCCCCCGGGAAAGAGAGACCCAGTACTTC. This sequence encodes CASSPRERETQYF.

V gene TRBV10-1 combines with J gene TRBJ2-1; 10 bases map to TRBD2. The CDR3 has 15 residues. CDR1 and CDR2 (germline): WNHNN, SYGVQD (reference sequence). The ends lost 5 bases at V and 3 bases at J; junction bases unmatched: 4. The CDR3 coding sequence is TGCGCCAGCAGTCCGCGGACTAGCGGCTACAATGAGCAGTTCTTC. Translating gives CASSPRTSGYNEQFF.

This rearrangement joins TRBV6-5 to TRBJ1-3; D perhaps matches TRBD1 (5 bases). This CDR3 has 14 residues. Germline V CDR1 and CDR2: MNHEY, SVGAGI. Trimming cost V 11 bases and J 2 bases, with 16 bases left between them. The CDR3 DNA reads TGTGCCTCCCGCAGGGAAAGGACTGGAAACACCATATATTTT. Its translation: CASRRERTGNTIYF.

This clone was recorded once. CDR3 sequence: CASSHPPTTGENSPLHF. CDR3 DNA sequence: TGCGCCAGCAGCCACCCACCCACGACAGGGGAGAATTCACCCCTCCACTTT. The chain links TRBV4-1 to TRBJ1-6; 8 bases match TRBD1. Germline CDR1 reads MGHRA; CDR2 reads YSYEKL. V lost 3 bases and J lost 7; bases outside the gene matches: 11. This CDR3 has 17 amino acids.

The chain joins TRBV2 to TRBJ1-6, with D perhaps matching TRBD1 (5 bases). Germline V gives CDR1 SNHLY, CDR2 FYNNEI. CDR3 length: 12 amino acids. Trimming took off 6 bases at V and 10 bases at J, with 10 bases between the two ends. The CDR3 protein is CASRQGGSPLHF. The CDR3 nucleotides read TGTGCCAGCAGGCAGGGTGGCTCACCCCTCCACTTT.

The gene calls are TRBV29-1 and TRBJ2-1; 14 nucleotides match TRBD2. V lost 4 bases and J lost 1; bases outside the gene matches: 6. Germline values: CDR1 SQVTM, CDR2 ANQGSEA. The CDR3 covers 17 residues. The CDR3 here is CSVVGTSGRGSYNEQFF. CDR3 sequence (DNA): TGCAGCGTTGTCGGGACTAGCGGGAGAGGATCCTACAATGAGCAGTTCTTC.

The CDR3 coding sequence is TGTGCCAGCAGCCAAGAGGGGGGACAGGGTAACTATGGCTACACCTTC. Amino acid sequence: CASSQEGGQGNYGYTF. The rearrangement joins TRBV4-2 to TRBJ1-2; TRBD1 agrees at 9 bases. Germline V gene lookup returns CDR1 LGHNA and CDR2 YNFKEQ. V dropped 0 bases and J dropped 1; count of bases not matched to a gene: 3. This CDR3 has 16 residues.

This chain uses TRBV7-8 with TRBJ1-5; TRBD1 aligns across 12 bases. The CDR3 totals 16 residues. J gave up 6 bases and V 0 bases, and 3 bases lay outside the gene matches. Germline V CDR1 and CDR2: SGHVS, FQNEAQ. The CDR3 sequence: CASSLAGTGGFQPQHF. The CDR3 nucleotides read TGTGCCAGCAGCTTAGCTGGGACAGGGGGCTTTCAGCCCCAGCATTTT.